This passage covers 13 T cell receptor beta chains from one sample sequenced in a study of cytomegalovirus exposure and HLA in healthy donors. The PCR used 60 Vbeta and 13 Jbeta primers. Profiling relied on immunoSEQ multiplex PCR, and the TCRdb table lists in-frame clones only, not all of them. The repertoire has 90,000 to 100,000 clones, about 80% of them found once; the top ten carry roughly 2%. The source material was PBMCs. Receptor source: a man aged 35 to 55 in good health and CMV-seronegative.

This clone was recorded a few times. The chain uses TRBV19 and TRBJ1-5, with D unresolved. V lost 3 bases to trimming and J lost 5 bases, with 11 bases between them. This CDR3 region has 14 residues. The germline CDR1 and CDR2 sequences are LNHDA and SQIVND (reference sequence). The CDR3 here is CASSMRAGYQPQHF. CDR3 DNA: TGTGCCAGTAGTATGAGGGCAGGTTATCAGCCCCAGCATTTT.

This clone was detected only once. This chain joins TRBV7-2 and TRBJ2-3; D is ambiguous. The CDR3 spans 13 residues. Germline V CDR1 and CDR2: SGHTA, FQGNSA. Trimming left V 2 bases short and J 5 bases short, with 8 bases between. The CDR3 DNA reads TGTGCCAGCAGCTTATCGAGAGGAGATACGCAGTATTTT. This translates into CASSLSRGDTQYF.

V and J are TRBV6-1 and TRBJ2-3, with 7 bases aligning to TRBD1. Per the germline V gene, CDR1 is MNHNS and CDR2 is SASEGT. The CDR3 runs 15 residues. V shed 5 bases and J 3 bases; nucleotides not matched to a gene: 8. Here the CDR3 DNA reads TGTGCCAGCAGTACGCACAGGGGTGGGACAGATACGCAGTATTTT. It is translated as CASSTHRGGTDTQYF.

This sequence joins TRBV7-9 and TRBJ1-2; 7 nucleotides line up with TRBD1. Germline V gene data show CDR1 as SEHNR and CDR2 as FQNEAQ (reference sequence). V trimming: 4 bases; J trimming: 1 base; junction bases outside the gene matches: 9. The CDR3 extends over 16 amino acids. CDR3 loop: CASSSGGQARNYGYTF. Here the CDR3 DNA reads TGTGCCAGCAGCTCGGGTGGACAGGCCCGTAACTATGGCTACACCTTC.

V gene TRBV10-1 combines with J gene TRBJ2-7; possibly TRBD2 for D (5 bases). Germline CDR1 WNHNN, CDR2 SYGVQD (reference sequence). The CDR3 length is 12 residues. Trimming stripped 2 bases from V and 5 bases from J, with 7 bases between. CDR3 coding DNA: TGCGCCAGCAGTGAGCGGGATAACGAGCAGTACTTC. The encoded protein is CASSERDNEQYF.

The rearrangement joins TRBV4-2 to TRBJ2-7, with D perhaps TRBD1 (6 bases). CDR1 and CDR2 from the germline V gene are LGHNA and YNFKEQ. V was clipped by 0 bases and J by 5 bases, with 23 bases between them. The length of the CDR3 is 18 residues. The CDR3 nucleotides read TGTGCCAGCAGCCAAGACAGGGCTGGACAGACCCTAAGCCACGAGCAGTACTTC. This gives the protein CASSQDRAGQTLSHEQYF.

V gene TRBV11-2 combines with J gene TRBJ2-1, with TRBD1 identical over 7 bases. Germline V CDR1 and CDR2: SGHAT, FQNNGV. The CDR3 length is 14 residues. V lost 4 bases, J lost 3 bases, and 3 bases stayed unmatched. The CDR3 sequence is CASSSTGYYNEQFF. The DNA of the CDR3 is TGTGCCAGCAGCTCGACAGGGTACTACAATGAGCAGTTCTTC.

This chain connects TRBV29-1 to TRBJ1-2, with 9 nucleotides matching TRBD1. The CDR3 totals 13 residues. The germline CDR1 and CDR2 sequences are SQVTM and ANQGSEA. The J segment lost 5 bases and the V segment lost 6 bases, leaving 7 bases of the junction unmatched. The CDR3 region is CSVLRGQGYGYTF. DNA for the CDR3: TGCAGCGTACTAAGGGGACAGGGTTATGGCTACACCTTC.

The DNA of the CDR3 is TGTGCCAGCAGCTTAGGAGTTCAGGGACACTACGAGGAGCAGTACTTC. Amino acid sequence: CASSLGVQGHYEEQYF. This chain links TRBV7-9 with TRBJ2-5, with D perhaps matching TRBD1 (6 bases). Trimming left V 1 base short and J 11 bases short, with 23 bases between. The germline CDR1 and CDR2 sequences are SEHNR and FQNEAQ (reference sequence). The CDR3 has 16 residues.

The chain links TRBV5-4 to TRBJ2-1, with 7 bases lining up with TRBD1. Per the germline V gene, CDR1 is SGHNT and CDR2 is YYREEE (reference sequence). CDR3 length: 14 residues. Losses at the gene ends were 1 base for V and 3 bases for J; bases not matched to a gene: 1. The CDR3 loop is CASSLRQGYNEQFF. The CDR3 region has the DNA TGTGCCAGCAGCTTGAGACAGGGCTACAATGAGCAGTTCTTC.

The DNA for the CDR3 is TGTGCCTGGAGAGTAAAGAGCTATTTTTACGAGCAGTACTTC. Protein product: CAWRVKSYFYEQYF. The V gene is TRBV30, the J gene TRBJ2-5; D uncertain. The J call may be in error: the DNA end matches TRBJ2-7 better. The length of the CDR3 is 14 residues. The V gene's germline CDR1 is GTSNPN and CDR2 SVGIG (reference sequence).

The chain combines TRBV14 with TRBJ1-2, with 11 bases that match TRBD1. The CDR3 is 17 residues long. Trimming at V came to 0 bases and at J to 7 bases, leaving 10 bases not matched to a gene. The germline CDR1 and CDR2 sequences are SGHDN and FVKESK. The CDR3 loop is CASSQDRRLGQGVGYTF. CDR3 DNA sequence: TGTGCCAGCAGCCAAGATCGGCGCCTGGGACAGGGGGTTGGCTACACCTTC.

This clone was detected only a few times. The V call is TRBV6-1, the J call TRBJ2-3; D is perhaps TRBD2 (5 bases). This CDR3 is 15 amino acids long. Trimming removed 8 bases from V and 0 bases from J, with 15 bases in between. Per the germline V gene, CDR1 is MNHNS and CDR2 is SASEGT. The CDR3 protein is CASVPGWASTDTQYF. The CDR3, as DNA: TGTGCCAGCGTGCCGGGGTGGGCTAGCACAGATACGCAGTATTTT.